The 20 T cell receptor beta chains given below trace back to one sample, sequenced in a study of blood T cells in healthy people across ages. Combining a sample-barcoded 5' primer with a J-beta primer mix, a second PCR ran for about 6 to 11 cycles. TCRdb processed the 5' RACE reads anew with MiXCR; each CDR3 protein has one entry. The table shows over 1.5 million distinct CDR3 sequences, with around half occurring only once. The source material was blood. All receptors come from a woman aged 40 to 49 in good health.

This clonotype was detected a few times. The chain is built from TRBV20-1 and TRBJ1-2; D gene unclear. Between the trimmed V and J ends, which lost 6 bases and 0 bases, there was a span of 17 bases. The germline V gene has CDR1 DFQATT and CDR2 SNEGSKA (reference sequence). This CDR3 is built from 15 residues. The DNA for the CDR3 is TGCAGTGCCCCGGATCGGAGGGTGGCTAACTATGGCTACACCTTC. This translates into CSAPDRRVANYGYTF.

This rearrangement joins TRBV18 to TRBJ2-6; tentatively, D is TRBD1 (5 bases). The CDR3 is 17 residues long. CDR1 KGHSH and CDR2 LQKENI come from the germline V gene. V was shortened by 6 bases and J by 0 bases, with 15 bases between the two germline ends. CDR3 sequence: CASSWLDTSSGANVLTF. CDR3 nucleotide sequence: TGTGCCAGCTCCTGGCTGGACACAAGCTCTGGGGCCAACGTCCTGACTTTC. The entire variable domain, with the rest obtained from reference TRBV18 and TRBJ2-6, is as follows: NAGVMQNPRHLVRRRGQEARLRCSPMKGHSHVYWYRQLPEEGLKFMVYLQKENIIDESGMPKERFSAEFPKEGPSILRIQQVVRGDSAAYFCASSWLDTSSGANVLTFGAGSRLTVL.

This clonotype was seen a few times. V usage is TRBV20-1 and J usage is TRBJ1-4; D not resolved. The CDR3 extends over 12 amino acids. Trimming stripped 0 bases from V and 4 bases from J, with 3 bases between. Germline V CDR1 and CDR2: DFQATT, SNEGSKA (reference sequence). The chain's CDR3 is CSARESNEKLFF. The CDR3, as DNA: TGCAGTGCTAGAGAAAGTAATGAAAAACTGTTTTTT.

This clonotype was seen more than once but under ten times. The chain joins TRBV6-6 to TRBJ1-2; 12 bases are shared with TRBD1. The ends lost 2 bases at V and 7 bases at J; junction bases unmatched: 5. The CDR3 extends over 15 amino acids. From germline, CDR1 is MNHNY and CDR2 SVGAGI (reference sequence). DNA of the CDR3: TGTGCCAGCAGTTACGGGACAGGGGGCAGTGGTGGCTACACCTTC. This gives the protein CASSYGTGGSGGYTF.

The chain carries TRBV12-3 or TRBV12-4 and TRBJ2-2; D unclear. The CDR3 loop spans 15 amino acids. The germline V and J ends were trimmed by 5 bases and 0 bases, with 10 bases remaining between them. The CDR3 sequence: CASSPLTANTGELFF. Here the CDR3 DNA reads TGTGCCAGCAGTCCACTAACTGCGAACACCGGGGAGCTGTTTTTT.

The V gene is TRBV20-1, the J gene TRBJ1-6; D not resolved. V lost 3 bases and J 8 bases, leaving 11 bases between the germline ends. Germline-derived CDR1 and CDR2 are DFQATT and SNEGSKA (reference sequence). CDR3 length: 13 residues. CDR3 residues: CSASYSEDSPLHF. The CDR3 DNA reads TGCAGTGCTAGTTACAGTGAAGATTCACCCCTCCACTTT.

In its sample, this clonotype was seen a few times. The rearrangement links TRBV7-2 to TRBJ2-7, with D possibly matching TRBD1 (6 bases). Germline V gene sequence: CDR1 SGHTA, CDR2 FQGNSA. CDR3 length equals 15 residues. V lost 0 bases to trimming and J lost 2 bases, with 11 bases between them. CDR3 loop: CASSLAVRGTYEQYF. In DNA, the CDR3 is TGTGCCAGCAGCTTAGCCGTCAGGGGAACCTACGAGCAGTACTTC.

The chain recombines TRBV6-1 with TRBJ1-1; D is uncertain. In germline, CDR1 is MNHNS, CDR2 SASEGT. Between the trimmed V and J ends, which lost 1 base and 1 base, there was a span of 4 bases. The CDR3 is made up of 13 amino acids. CDR3 bases: TGTGCCAGCAGTGAAGACAGGAACACTGAAGCTTTCTTT. It codes for CASSEDRNTEAFF.

This clonotype was observed a few times. The chain carries TRBV4-2 and TRBJ2-3; 9 bases match TRBD2. Germline V gene data show CDR1 as LGHNA and CDR2 as YNFKEQ. The V gene end was trimmed by 6 bases and the J gene end by 4 bases; junction bases not matched to a gene: 8. The CDR3 runs 15 residues. The CDR3 sequence is CASSKQRGDPDTQYF. The CDR3 coding sequence is TGTGCCAGCAGTAAACAGCGGGGGGACCCAGATACGCAGTATTTT.

This clonotype was seen a few times. This rearrangement joins TRBV12-3 or TRBV12-4 to TRBJ2-5, with 7 bases identical to TRBD1. The V segment lost 5 bases and the J segment 4 bases; nucleotides outside the gene matches: 7. The length of the CDR3 is 14 residues. As DNA, the CDR3 is TGTGCCAGCAGTCCGCTGACAGGGTCAGAGACCCAGTACTTC. Protein product: CASSPLTGSETQYF.

The chain combines TRBV6-5 with TRBJ2-1; TRBD1 aligns across 10 bases. Looked up from germline, CDR1 is MNHEY and CDR2 is SVGAGI. This CDR3 is built from 15 residues. V lost 6 bases to trimming and J lost 7 bases; unmatched junction nucleotides: 9. The CDR3 DNA reads as TGTGCCAGCAGCCTCGGGACAGGGGCATGGAATGAGCAGTTCTTC. It is translated as CASSLGTGAWNEQFF.

This clonotype was counted between two and nine times. The genes are TRBV4-1 and TRBJ2-1; TRBD2 matches 10 bases. From germline, CDR1 is MGHRA and CDR2 YSYEKL. V lost 3 bases to trimming and J lost 8 bases; unmatched junction nucleotides: 4. There are 14 residues in the CDR3. CDR3 nucleotide sequence: TGCGCCAGCAGCCACCCCGGGACTAGCGATGAGCAGTTCTTC. Residues: CASSHPGTSDEQFF.

The rearrangement links TRBV12-3 or TRBV12-4 to TRBJ1-2, with 12 bases matching TRBD1. This CDR3 spans 15 amino acids. The ends lost 5 bases at V and 3 bases at J; junction bases unmatched: 4. DNA for the CDR3: TGTGCCAGCAGTCCAGGGACAGGGGGCCACTATGGCTACACCTTC. Residues: CASSPGTGGHYGYTF.

This clonotype appeared a few times. The rearrangement joins TRBV7-8 to TRBJ2-1; unclear D gene. The V gene's germline CDR1 is SGHVS and CDR2 FQNEAQ. The ends were cut back, 1 base at V and 9 bases at J, with 13 bases in the middle. This CDR3 has 14 residues. The CDR3 protein is CASSLVPEQVEQFF. The DNA of the CDR3 is TGTGCCAGCAGCTTAGTTCCCGAGCAGGTTGAGCAGTTCTTC.

V and J are TRBV5-1 and TRBJ2-7; no reliable D call. The DNA end lines up better with TRBJ2-5; the J call may be wrong. This CDR3 is 14 amino acids long. Germline V gene data show CDR1 as SGHRS and CDR2 as YFSETQ. As DNA, the CDR3 is TGCGCCAGCAAACCCACGAAGAGCGACCAGACCCAGTACTTC. The encoded protein is CASKPTKSDQTQYF.

The rearrangement joins TRBV12-1 to TRBJ1-2; TRBD1, as called in the table, went unchecked against the DNA. TRBV12-1 is a known pseudogene. The CDR3 is 19 residues long. The CDR3 sequence is CASSARDRALKTQGYGYTF. Written as DNA, the CDR3 is TGTGCCAGCAGCGCCCGGGACAGGGCTCTAAAAACCCAGGGCTATGGCTACACCTTC.

This chain connects TRBV7-2 to TRBJ2-5; TRBD2 is a possible D gene (6 bases). The CDR3 contains 16 residues. The ends were cut back, 1 base at V and 11 bases at J, with 23 bases in the middle. Germline V lookup: CDR1 SGHTA, CDR2 FQGNSA. CDR3 coding DNA: TGTGCCAGCAGCTTAGAGGATCTTGGAGGGGCTGATGAGCAGTACTTC. Translation: CASSLEDLGGADEQYF.

The V call is TRBV5-1, the J call TRBJ2-3; 8 bases line up with TRBD2. Looked up from germline, CDR1 is SGHRS and CDR2 is YFSETQ. This CDR3 contains 16 residues. V dropped 8 bases and J dropped 3; count of bases not matched to a gene: 14. CDR3 sequence: CASTIGGAVPTDTQYF. CDR3 bases: TGCGCCAGTACCATCGGGGGGGCGGTCCCGACAGATACGCAGTATTTT.

The chain combines TRBV6-2 or TRBV6-3 with TRBJ2-7; TRBD1 or TRBD2 may be the D gene (5 bases each). Germline loops: CDR1 MNHEY, CDR2 SVGEGT. V was cut by 1 base and J by 2 bases, with 9 bases left in between. The length of the CDR3 is 14 residues. The CDR3 protein is CASSYYRDPYEQYF. In DNA form, the CDR3 reads TGTGCCAGCAGTTACTACCGGGACCCCTACGAGCAGTACTTC.

As for this clonotype: The conserved phenylalanine or tryptophan is not found at the CDR3 terminus, so this likely reflects a read error. The chain couples TRBV29-1 to TRBJ1-2; 10 bases align to TRBD1. The CDR3 sequence is 13 residues long. Germline CDR1 is SQVTM and CDR2 is ANQGSEA. Losses at the gene ends were 1 base for V and 7 bases for J; bases not matched to a gene: 3. The CDR3 bases are TGCAGCGTTGAAGGACAGGGGGCTGGTGGCTACACCTTA. This codes for CSVEGQGAGGYTL.